Presented here are 26 T cell receptor beta chains from one specimen sequenced in a study of molecular identifiers for immune sequencing clone quantification. TCRdb processed the PCR reads anew with MiXCR; each CDR3 protein has one entry. This table holds over 55,000 distinct CDR3 sequences, around 17% found once. The sequenced material came from naive CD8+ T cells from blood, with Jurkat cell RNA spiked in. The subset is: FACS-sorted CD8+CD4-CCR7+CD45RA+ naive T cells. These receptors were collected from a human donor in good health. Some libraries in this study had Jurkat cell RNA spiked in.

This clonotype was seen repeatedly, ten times or more. The rearrangement links TRBV29-1 to TRBJ2-3, with TRBD2 matching 12 bases. Trimming removed 5 bases from V and 4 bases from J; junction bases left unmatched: 4. Germline lookup yields CDR1 SQVTM and CDR2 ANQGSEA. This CDR3 spans 14 amino acids. CDR3 DNA sequence: TGCAGCGTTCTGGGACTAGCGGGTTCAGATACGCAGTATTTT. Translation: CSVLGLAGSDTQYF.

This clonotype was seen many times. The rearrangement links TRBV15 to TRBJ1-1; D not certain. The CDR3 is made up of 16 amino acids. Germline V gives CDR1 LNHNV, CDR2 YYDKDF (reference sequence). Trimming removed 1 base from V and 5 bases from J, with 17 bases in between. The CDR3 protein is CATSRATLFGETEAFF. Here the CDR3 DNA reads TGTGCCACCAGCAGAGCCACTTTATTCGGCGAGACTGAAGCTTTCTTT.

This clonotype occurred many times. The rearrangement joins TRBV28 to TRBJ2-7; D is perhaps TRBD2 (7 bases). The germline V gene has CDR1 MDHEN and CDR2 SYDVKM. This CDR3 region has 13 residues. The ends were cut back, 4 bases at V and 7 bases at J, with 14 bases in the middle. As DNA, the CDR3 is TGTGCCAGCAGTTCCGAGGGGGGGGGTGAGCAGTACTTC. It codes for CASSSEGGGEQYF.

This clonotype showed up many times. This chain uses TRBV7-9 with TRBJ1-4; no definite D call. From germline, CDR1 is SEHNR and CDR2 FQNEAQ (reference sequence). The CDR3 extends over 17 amino acids. Trimming left V 1 base short and J 7 bases short, with 19 bases between. CDR3 nucleotides: TGTGCCAGCAGCTTAGAAGGCCGGGCCTTAGGTGTTGAAAAACTGTTTTTT. Protein product: CASSLEGRALGVEKLFF. The complete variable domain, with remaining parts taken from reference TRBV7-9 and TRBJ1-4, reads DTGVSQNPRHKITKRGQNVTFRCDPISEHNRLYWYRQTLGQGPEFLTYFQNEAQLEKSRLLSDRFSAERPKGSFSTLEIQRTEQGDSAMYLCASSLEGRALGVEKLFFGSGTQLSVL.

The chain is built from TRBV28 and TRBJ1-2; perhaps TRBD1 as D (5 bases). The CDR3 has 14 amino acids. Trimming took off 2 bases at V and 8 bases at J, with 15 bases between the two ends. The germline CDR1 and CDR2 sequences are MDHEN and SYDVKM. The CDR3 is CASSLVRRGRGYTF. CDR3 in DNA: TGTGCCAGCAGTTTAGTTCGGCGGGGCAGGGGCTACACCTTC.

This rearrangement joins TRBV27 to TRBJ2-7; TRBD1 aligns across 7 bases. CDR3 length equals 14 residues. Germline V gene sequence: CDR1 MNHEY, CDR2 SMNVEV (reference sequence). V shed 4 bases and J 2 bases; nucleotides not matched to a gene: 5. CDR3 bases: TGTGCCAGCAGTTCGCAGGGACAGACCTACGAGCAGTACTTC. Protein product: CASSSQGQTYEQYF.

This clonotype has at least ten counts. This chain connects TRBV7-6 to TRBJ2-2; possibly TRBD1 for D (5 bases). Trimming stripped 3 bases from V and 8 bases from J, with 13 bases between. In germline, CDR1 is SGHVS, CDR2 FNYEAQ. The CDR3 has 14 residues. CDR3 protein: CASSLGPPGGELFF. CDR3 in DNA: TGTGCCAGCAGCTTGGGGCCCCCCGGGGGGGAGCTGTTTTTT.

The chain recombines TRBV4-2 with TRBJ2-5; tentatively, D is TRBD2 (6 bases). Trimming pared 1 base from V and 5 bases from J, leaving 14 bases between. CDR1 and CDR2 from the germline V gene are LGHNA and YNFKEQ. This CDR3 is 15 amino acids long. This CDR3 is CASSQVPGSTETQYF. In DNA, the CDR3 is TGTGCCAGCAGCCAAGTTCCCGGGAGTACTGAGACCCAGTACTTC.

At least ten counts were recorded for this clonotype. The gene calls are TRBV30 and TRBJ1-2; D may be TRBD1 (5 bases). The germline V and J ends were trimmed by 4 bases and 4 bases, with 13 bases remaining between them. The germline V gene encodes CDR1 GTSNPN and CDR2 SVGIG (reference sequence). The length of the CDR3 is 13 residues. CDR3 sequence reads: CAWTDRSSYGYTF. The CDR3 nucleotides read TGTGCCTGGACCGACAGATCCAGCTATGGCTACACCTTC.

This clonotype came up many times. This chain joins TRBV11-2 and TRBJ2-7; D remains ambiguous. Trimming stripped 3 bases from V and 3 bases from J, with 12 bases between. This CDR3 is built from 14 residues. Germline CDR1 is SGHAT and CDR2 is FQNNGV. The CDR3 sequence: CASSFNEVYYEQYF. Written as DNA, the CDR3 is TGTGCCAGCAGCTTTAACGAGGTATACTACGAGCAGTACTTC.

This clonotype was seen ten or more times. The V and J genes are TRBV20-1 and TRBJ2-1; 7 bases are shared with TRBD2. The ends lost 5 bases at V and 5 bases at J; junction bases unmatched: 9. The CDR3 is 14 amino acids. Per the germline V gene, CDR1 is DFQATT and CDR2 is SNEGSKA (reference sequence). CDR3 sequence: CSAARTRRNNEQFF. CDR3 nucleotide sequence: TGCAGTGCTGCAAGGACTAGGCGAAACAATGAGCAGTTCTTC.

The sample holds many counts of this clonotype. Written as DNA, the CDR3 is TGTGCCAGCTCACCATCCGGGGCCACTGAAGCTTTCTTT. Its protein product is CASSPSGATEAFF. The V gene is TRBV18, the J gene TRBJ1-1, with D perhaps matching TRBD1 (5 bases). CDR3 length: 13 residues. CDR1 and CDR2 (germline): KGHSH, LQKENI. Trimming removed 2 bases at V and 4 bases at J, with 8 bases between.

The V gene is TRBV14, the J gene TRBJ2-1; 7 nucleotides match TRBD2. The CDR3 is 17 amino acids. The ends lost 4 bases at V and 0 bases at J; junction bases unmatched: 9. CDR1 and CDR2 from the germline V gene are SGHDN and FVKESK. The CDR3 DNA is TGTGCCAGCAGCCCGCCACTAGCGCTCAGCTCCTACAATGAGCAGTTCTTC. It is translated as CASSPPLALSSYNEQFF.

The chain combines TRBV4-2 with TRBJ2-7; TRBD1 is a possible D gene (6 bases). The CDR3 sequence is 16 residues long. Germline lookup yields CDR1 LGHNA and CDR2 YNFKEQ. The germline V and J ends were trimmed by 1 base and 0 bases, with 13 bases remaining between them. In DNA form, the CDR3 reads TGTGCCAGCAGCCAAGCGAGGACAGCCTACTCCTACGAGCAGTACTTC. This translates into CASSQARTAYSYEQYF.

This clonotype was counted at least ten times. This chain uses TRBV20-1 with TRBJ2-2; 9 bases align to TRBD2. The CDR3 consists of 14 residues. The ends lost 6 bases at V and 3 bases at J; junction bases unmatched: 5. Per the germline V gene, CDR1 is DFQATT and CDR2 is SNEGSKA (reference sequence). CDR3 in amino acids: CSAPGLAHTGELFF. DNA of the CDR3: TGCAGTGCCCCGGGACTAGCTCACACCGGGGAGCTGTTTTTT.

The sample holds many counts of this clonotype. The V call is TRBV10-3, the J call TRBJ2-3, with 14 bases aligning to TRBD2. Trimming cost V 6 bases and J 6 bases; bases outside gene matches: 14. The CDR3 is made up of 18 amino acids. From germline, CDR1 is ENHRY and CDR2 SYGVKD. The DNA of the CDR3 is TGTGCCATCAGATCGGGACTAGCGGGAGTCCGGAGTCCCGATACGCAGTATTTT. Translating it yields CAIRSGLAGVRSPDTQYF.

Points on this clonotype: The CDR3 does not end in the conserved phenylalanine or tryptophan, so this is likely a read error. It is unclear where the CDR3 begins or ends on the DNA, so no DNA is shown, and the CDR3 is as TCRdb lists it. The chain joins TRBV29-1 to TRBJ1-1; TRBD1 is taken as the D call from the table, unchecked against the DNA. The CDR3 has 11 amino acids, counting both end residues. The germline V gene has CDR1 SQVTM and CDR2 ANQGSEA. The CDR3 spells CSPTWGTEALL.

This chain connects TRBV7-2 to TRBJ1-2, with 7 positions matching TRBD1. This CDR3 comprises 15 residues. V trimming: 5 bases; J trimming: 3 bases; junction bases outside the gene matches: 9. CDR1 SGHTA and CDR2 FQGNSA come from the germline V gene. The CDR3 coding sequence is TGTGCCAGCAGCCTTCCGGGACAGATATACTATGGCTACACCTTC. Its protein is CASSLPGQIYYGYTF.

This chain uses TRBV4-2 with TRBJ2-1; a possible D gene is TRBD2 (6 bases). CDR1 is LGHNA and CDR2 is YNFKEQ in the germline V gene. V lost 3 bases and J 2 bases, leaving 11 bases between the germline ends. The CDR3 consists of 15 residues. The CDR3 DNA sequence: TGTGCCAGCAGCCACCCCCGGGGGACCTACAATGAGCAGTTCTTC. Its protein product is CASSHPRGTYNEQFF.

There are many counts of this clonotype. CDR3 nucleotide sequence: TGTGCCAGCAGCTCCACGTTGCGGGGCCCAGGGGGGCAGTTCTTC. Translating it yields CASSSTLRGPGGQFF. The chain joins TRBV11-2 to TRBJ2-1, with D possibly TRBD1 on 7 matching bases. The CDR3 extends over 15 amino acids. Germline CDR1 is SGHAT and CDR2 is FQNNGV. V shed 4 bases and J shed 12 bases, with 22 bases lying between them.

The table lists this clonotype with a few counts. The chain uses TRBV7-8 and TRBJ2-7; 13 positions agree with TRBD2. Germline V gene sequence: CDR1 SGHVS, CDR2 FQNEAQ. Unmatched junction bases numbered 3, after V lost 5 bases and J lost 2 bases. The CDR3 runs to 15 residues. The CDR3 loop is CASSPGLAGTYEQYF. The CDR3, as DNA: TGTGCCAGCAGCCCGGGACTAGCGGGGACCTACGAGCAGTACTTC.

This clonotype showed up many times. The chain carries TRBV6-1 and TRBJ1-5; D is unresolved. This CDR3 is 14 amino acids long. CDR1 and CDR2 (germline): MNHNS, SASEGT. The V gene lost 7 bases and the J gene lost 3 bases, with 13 bases spanning the gap. The CDR3 DNA reads TGTGCCAGCATCGACCTGGGGTACAATCAGCCCCAGCATTTT. It encodes CASIDLGYNQPQHF.

The rearrangement uses TRBV7-8 and TRBJ2-7; perhaps TRBD2 as D (7 bases). The CDR3 has 15 amino acids. The V end lost 6 bases, the J end lost 4 bases, and 19 bases lay between the germline ends. CDR1 is SGHVS, CDR2 FQNEAQ, per germline. CDR3 loop: CASSSQGGGDYEQYF. Here the CDR3 DNA reads TGTGCCAGCAGTTCCCAGGGAGGGGGGGATTACGAGCAGTACTTC.

Ten or more counts support this clonotype. The V call is TRBV4-3, the J call TRBJ2-7; D possibly corresponds to TRBD2 (5 bases). Germline CDR1 reads LGHNA; CDR2 reads YSLEER. This CDR3 comprises 15 residues. Trimming left V 0 bases short and J 4 bases short, with 13 bases between. For the CDR3, the DNA is TGCGCCAGCAGCCAAGATCGCCTGCCGGGGTACGAGCAGTACTTC. Translating it yields CASSQDRLPGYEQYF.

This clonotype was observed many times. The rearrangement uses TRBV10-3 and TRBJ1-1; the match to TRBD1 covers 7 bases. The length of the CDR3 is 12 residues. Germline V gives CDR1 ENHRY, CDR2 SYGVKD. Trimming cost V 9 bases and J 5 bases; bases outside gene matches: 6. The CDR3 loop reads CAIRQGGTEAFF. Here the CDR3 DNA reads TGTGCCATTAGACAGGGCGGGACTGAAGCTTTCTTT.

The table lists this clonotype with a few counts. A much larger clone differs from this one at a single base, so this may be a read error. The chain carries TRBV6-6 and TRBJ1-5; D is unclear. V was cut by 8 bases and J by 5 bases, with 10 bases left in between. Germline CDR1 and CDR2: MNHNY and SVGAGI (reference sequence). This CDR3 is built from 12 residues. The CDR3 region has the DNA TGTGCCAGCCGGGGATACGATCAGCCCCAGCATTTT. Translating it yields CASRGYDQPQHF.